Shown below are 25 T cell receptor beta chains from a single sample sequenced in a study of blood T cell repertoires in COVID-19. Measured with immunoSEQ multiplex PCR; TCRdb has only the in-frame clones, and not every one. The repertoire consists of under 200,000 clones, with 84% occurring once and the leading ten covering 7.5% to 9.5%. The sequenced sample consisted of peripheral blood. Receptor source: a man aged 40-55 years who had recovered from COVID-19.

This clone appeared a single time. This chain joins TRBV2 and TRBJ1-5; D gene ambiguous. The CDR3 runs to 11 residues. V was trimmed by 8 bases and J by 9 bases, leaving 11 bases between them. Germline CDR1 and CDR2: SNHLY and FYNNEI. The DNA of the CDR3 is TGTGCCAGCGGAAGGAGAGGGCCCCAGCATTTT. Its protein product is CASGRRGPQHF. The full variable domain, with the rest looked up from reference TRBV2 and TRBJ1-5, is EPEVTQTPSHQVTQMGQEVILRCVPISNHLYFYWYRQILGQKVEFLVSFYNNEISEKSEIFDDQFSVERPDGSNFTLKIRSTKLEDSAMYFCASGRRGPQHFGDGTRLSIL.

The V call is TRBV28, the J call TRBJ1-1; the D is unclear. The CDR3 totals 12 residues. Trimming shortened V by 8 bases and J by 3 bases, and 10 bases separated the two germline ends. Per the germline V gene, CDR1 is MDHEN and CDR2 is SYDVKM. DNA of the CDR3: TGTGCCAGCCGCACCGGGTACACTGAAGCTTTCTTT. Translating gives CASRTGYTEAFF.

The chain combines TRBV19 with TRBJ1-5, with unresolved D. Germline V gene sequence: CDR1 LNHDA, CDR2 SQIVND (reference sequence). The V gene lost 1 base and the J gene lost 1 base, with 8 bases spanning the gap. This CDR3 comprises 15 residues. This CDR3 is CASSIAKPSNQPQHF. DNA for the CDR3: TGTGCCAGTAGTATAGCCAAGCCCAGCAATCAGCCCCAGCATTTT.

V gene TRBV30 combines with J gene TRBJ2-7, with a weak D call TRBD1 (5 bases). CDR3 size: 14 residues. Germline CDR1 is GTSNPN and CDR2 is SVGIG (reference sequence). V was trimmed by 2 bases and J by 3 bases, leaving 14 bases between them. The CDR3 DNA sequence: TGTGCCTGGAGTCCATTCAGGGAAAGCTACGAGCAGTACTTC. As protein: CAWSPFRESYEQYF.

The CDR3 DNA reads TGCAGCGTTGAAGAGGGATACAGGGGGCCGCGGGGATTTGACGATAGAAACACTGAAGCTTTCTTT. It yields the protein CSVEEGYRGPRGFDDRNTEAFF. This chain uses TRBV29-1 with TRBJ1-1; 9 bases agree with TRBD1. The ends lost 0 bases at V and 2 bases at J; junction bases unmatched: 25. The CDR3 contains 22 residues. CDR1 SQVTM and CDR2 ANQGSEA come from the germline V gene.

The gene calls are TRBV5-6 and TRBJ2-3; 10 nucleotides align to TRBD2. This CDR3 comprises 14 residues. Trimming at V came to 5 bases and at J to 4 bases, leaving 4 bases not matched to a gene. CDR1 is SGHDT, CDR2 YYEEEE, per germline. The CDR3 DNA reads TGTGCCAGCAGAACTAGCGGGAATGCAGATACGCAGTATTTT. Its translation is CASRTSGNADTQYF.

The chain couples TRBV27 to TRBJ1-6; no firm D call. Germline values: CDR1 MNHEY, CDR2 SMNVEV (reference sequence). The V gene lost 4 bases and the J gene lost 0 bases, with 16 bases spanning the gap. The CDR3 has 18 amino acids. The CDR3 here is CASSSRFDWSSYNSPLHF. CDR3 nucleotides: TGTGCCAGCAGTTCAAGGTTTGACTGGAGCTCCTATAATTCACCCCTCCACTTT.

This chain links TRBV2 with TRBJ2-2, with 7 bases matching TRBD2. The germline CDR1 and CDR2 sequences are SNHLY and FYNNEI. V lost 8 bases and J lost 1; bases outside the gene matches: 1. The CDR3 covers 13 residues. CDR3 nucleotide sequence: TGTGCCAGCCGGGGGGAGAACACCGGGGAGCTGTTTTTT. It specifies CASRGENTGELFF.

This chain joins TRBV10-2 and TRBJ1-6; TRBD1 is a possible D gene (5 bases). V lost 2 bases and J 6 bases, leaving 14 bases between the germline ends. Germline assignment: CDR1 WSHSY and CDR2 SAAADI. The CDR3 runs 16 residues. CDR3: CASSERVTVSNSPLHF. DNA of the CDR3: TGCGCCAGCAGTGAGAGGGTGACAGTCTCTAATTCACCCCTCCACTTT.

The J gene is TRBJ2-1, the V gene TRBV30, with 7 bases matching TRBD2. This CDR3 spans 15 amino acids. In germline, CDR1 is GTSNPN, CDR2 SVGIG (reference sequence). Trimming took 0 bases from V and 4 from J; bases not matched to a gene: 6. The CDR3, as DNA: TGTGCCTGGAGTGTAGGCACTAGCGCATACAATGAGCAGTTCTTC. It encodes CAWSVGTSAYNEQFF.

The J gene is TRBJ1-1, the V gene TRBV27; possible D gene TRBD1, 6 bases. This CDR3 has 14 residues. V dropped 6 bases and J dropped 0 bases, with 11 bases sitting between them. CDR1 is MNHEY and CDR2 is SMNVEV in the germline V gene (reference sequence). The CDR3: CASSSGQMNTEAFF. The CDR3 DNA follows: TGTGCCAGCAGCTCCGGACAGATGAACACTGAAGCTTTCTTT.

CDR3 sequence: CASTRTGRTDTQYF. In nucleotides, the CDR3 is TGTGCCAGCACCCGGACAGGGCGCACAGATACGCAGTATTTT. The chain combines TRBV6-5 with TRBJ2-3, with 8 bases fitting TRBD1. CDR1 is MNHEY, CDR2 SVGAGI, per germline. Trimming cost V 7 bases and J 1 base; bases outside gene matches: 4. The CDR3 has 14 residues.

V and J are TRBV27 and TRBJ2-2; 7 positions agree with TRBD2. The germline gives CDR1 MNHEY, CDR2 SMNVEV (reference sequence). The CDR3 has 16 amino acids. V was clipped by 4 bases and J by 0 bases; unmatched bases: 5. For the CDR3, the DNA is TGTGCCAGCAGTTCCTCCGGGACTACGAACACCGGGGAGCTGTTTTTT. Protein: CASSSSGTTNTGELFF.

This clone occurred a few times. This rearrangement joins TRBV27 to TRBJ2-7; 9 bases match TRBD1. With V trimmed by 6 bases and J by 0 bases, 6 bases remained unmatched. CDR3 length: 15 residues. Germline V gene data show CDR1 as MNHEY and CDR2 as SMNVEV (reference sequence). The CDR3 reads CASRPGQGLSYEQYF. In nucleotides, the CDR3 is TGTGCCAGCAGGCCGGGACAGGGTCTCTCCTACGAGCAGTACTTC.

This clone was found a few times. The chain employs TRBV7-8 and TRBJ1-5; D call uncertain. Trimming removed 1 base from V and 7 bases from J, with 8 bases in between. From germline, CDR1 is SGHVS and CDR2 FQNEAQ. The CDR3 totals 13 residues. The CDR3 protein is CASSLDNGQPQHF. For the CDR3, the DNA is TGTGCCAGCAGCTTAGATAACGGGCAGCCCCAGCATTTT.

V gene TRBV7-9 combines with J gene TRBJ2-7, with 9 nucleotides matching TRBD1. Trimming took 3 bases from V and 7 from J; bases not matched to a gene: 7. This CDR3 spans 14 amino acids. Germline CDR1 is SEHNR and CDR2 is FQNEAQ (reference sequence). This chain's CDR3 is CASSLVGTGREQYF. The CDR3, as DNA: TGTGCCAGCAGCTTGGTGGGGACAGGGCGGGAGCAGTACTTC. Full variable domain (rest looked up from reference TRBV7-9 and TRBJ2-7): DTGVSQNPRHKITKRGQNVTFRCDPISEHNRLYWYRQTLGQGPEFLTYFQNEAQLEKSRLLSDRFSAERPKGSFSTLEIQRTEQGDSAMYLCASSLVGTGREQYFGPGTRLTVT.

This rearrangement joins TRBV5-4 to TRBJ2-1; maybe TRBD2 (6 bases). Germline V gene lookup returns CDR1 SGHNT and CDR2 YYREEE (reference sequence). The CDR3 contains 14 residues. The V end lost 7 bases, the J end lost 5 bases, and 16 bases lay between the germline ends. CDR3 residues: CASLERAKNNEQFF. As DNA, the CDR3 is TGTGCCAGCCTAGAGCGGGCTAAAAACAATGAGCAGTTCTTC.

V usage is TRBV10-3 and J usage is TRBJ2-2; D may be TRBD2 (5 bases). The V gene lost 9 bases and the J gene lost 5 bases, with 16 bases spanning the gap. The CDR3 length is 14 residues. The germline V gene encodes CDR1 ENHRY and CDR2 SYGVKD. CDR3 in amino acids: CAIREGLQTGELFF. DNA of the CDR3: TGTGCCATTCGGGAAGGACTTCAAACCGGGGAGCTGTTTTTT.

This chain connects TRBV27 to TRBJ2-1; 7 bases agree with TRBD2. The CDR3 totals 12 residues. Germline trimming cut 3 bases from V and 10 bases from J; bases unmatched to any gene: 3. Germline V CDR1 and CDR2: MNHEY, SMNVEV (reference sequence). CDR3 loop: CASSLGGKEQFF. The CDR3, as DNA: TGTGCCAGCAGTTTGGGGGGGAAGGAGCAGTTCTTC.

This chain joins TRBV12-3 or TRBV12-4 and TRBJ2-7; D unclear. The V end was cut by 2 bases, the J end by 3 bases, with 5 bases between. This CDR3 is built from 12 residues. CDR3 DNA: TGTGCCAGCAGTTTAAACAACTACGAGCAGTACTTC. As protein: CASSLNNYEQYF.

On this clone: The sample holds other DNA sequences that translate to the same CDR3. The chain couples TRBV20-1 to TRBJ2-5; 8 bases align to TRBD2. Trimming at V came to 3 bases and at J to 1 base, leaving 4 bases not matched to a gene. The CDR3 covers 14 residues. Germline CDR1 is DFQATT and CDR2 is SNEGSKA (reference sequence). The CDR3 DNA reads TGCAGTGCTAGTATTAGCGGGGTCCAAGAGACCCAGTACTTC. It encodes CSASISGVQETQYF.

The genes are TRBV5-1 and TRBJ2-3; D not certain. Trimming removed 4 bases at V and 0 bases at J, with 12 bases between. Per the germline V gene, CDR1 is SGHRS and CDR2 is YFSETQ. The CDR3 extends over 15 amino acids. The CDR3 protein is CASSGQTGSTDTQYF. The CDR3 DNA follows: TGCGCCAGCAGCGGCCAGACTGGGAGCACAGATACGCAGTATTTT.

This chain uses TRBV6-5 with TRBJ1-3, with D perhaps TRBD1 (6 bases). CDR1 and CDR2 (germline): MNHEY, SVGAGI. The V end lost 6 bases, the J end lost 2 bases, and 8 bases lay between the germline ends. CDR3 size: 13 residues. The CDR3 bases are TGTGCCAGCAGGGCAGGGGCTGGAAACACCATATATTTT. This gives the protein CASRAGAGNTIYF.

This CDR3 reads CASSGRGDTEAFF. In nucleotides, the CDR3 is TGTGCCAGCTCCGGGCGGGGAGACACTGAAGCTTTCTTT. This chain links TRBV18 with TRBJ1-1; D ambiguous. V was trimmed by 6 bases and J by 3 bases, leaving 11 bases between them. The CDR3 has 13 residues. Germline V gene data show CDR1 as KGHSH and CDR2 as LQKENI.

The chain uses TRBV28 and TRBJ2-4; D may be TRBD2 (7 bases). Trimming shortened V by 2 bases and J by 9 bases, and 11 bases separated the two germline ends. Germline CDR1 and CDR2: MDHEN and SYDVKM. The CDR3 runs 13 residues. This CDR3 reads CASSLRGGGIQYF. For the CDR3, the DNA is TGTGCCAGCAGTTTAAGGGGGGGTGGCATTCAGTACTTC. Variable domain in full (rest from reference TRBV28 and TRBJ2-4): DVKVTQSSRYLVKRTGEKVFLECVQDMDHENMFWYRQDPGLGLRLIYFSYDVKMKEKGDIPEGYSVSREKKERFSLILESASTNQTSMYLCASSLRGGGIQYFGAGTRLSVL.